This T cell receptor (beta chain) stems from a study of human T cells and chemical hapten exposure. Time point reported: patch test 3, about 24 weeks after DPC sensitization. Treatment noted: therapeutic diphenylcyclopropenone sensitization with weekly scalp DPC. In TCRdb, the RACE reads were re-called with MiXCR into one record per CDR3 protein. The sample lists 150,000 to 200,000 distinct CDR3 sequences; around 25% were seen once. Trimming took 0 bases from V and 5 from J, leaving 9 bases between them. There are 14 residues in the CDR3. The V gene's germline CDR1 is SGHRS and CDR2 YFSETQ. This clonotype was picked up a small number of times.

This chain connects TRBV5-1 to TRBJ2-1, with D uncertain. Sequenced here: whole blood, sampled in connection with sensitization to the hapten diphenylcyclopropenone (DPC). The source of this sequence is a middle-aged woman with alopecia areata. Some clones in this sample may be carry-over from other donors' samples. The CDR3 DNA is TGCGCCAGCAGCTTGGTAGGCAGCGACAATGAGCAGTTCTTC. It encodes CASSLVGSDNEQFF.